These T cell receptor beta chains were read from a single sample in a study of T cell repertoires in cytomegalovirus infection. TCRdb recomputed calls from the reads with MiXCR, one row per CDR3 protein. This sample yields 450,000 to 550,000 distinct CDR3 sequences, of which approximately 42% are seen a single time; roughly two fifths belongs to the top ten. What these receptors recognize is not known. The material was cultured PBMCs, obtained from culture after CMV antigen stimulation. The source is a human donor in good health (CMV status not recorded). Some clones in this sample may be carry-over from other donors' samples. Both conserved end residues are part of each CDR3. D genes are given only for firm matches. Only some rows state a clone size, as once, few, many or a class for expanded clones.

j_gene: TRBJ2-1
abundance: .
d_gene: TRBD2
len: 15
v_gene: TRBV7-2
CDR3aa: CASSFSGTSRVEQFF
CDR3nt: TGTGCCAGCAGCTTCTCCGGGACTAGCCGGGTTGAGCAGTTCTTC

j_gene: TRBJ1-1
abundance: .
d_gene: .
len: 12
v_gene: TRBV29-1
CDR3aa: CSVGGGRPEAFF
CDR3nt: TGCAGCGTTGGAGGGGGTCGTCCCGAAGCTTTCTTT

j_gene: TRBJ1-1
abundance: few
d_gene: .
len: 14
v_gene: TRBV7-9
CDR3aa: CASSSDTDNTEAFF
CDR3nt: TGTGCCAGCAGCTCCGACACCGATAACACTGAAGCTTTCTTT

j_gene: TRBJ1-4
abundance: .
d_gene: .
len: 17
v_gene: TRBV4-1
CDR3aa: CASTSSASRATNEKLFF
CDR3nt: TGCGCCAGCACCAGTTCAGCGTCACGGGCCACTAATGAAAAACTGTTTTTT

j_gene: TRBJ2-1
abundance: .
d_gene: TRBD2
len: 15
v_gene: TRBV15
CDR3aa: CATSLSGRSENEQFF
CDR3nt: TGTGCCACTAGCCTGAGCGGGAGGTCCGAGAATGAGCAGTTCTTC

j_gene: TRBJ2-1
abundance: .
d_gene: .
len: 14
v_gene: TRBV11-3
CDR3aa: CASSLVPSYNEQFF
CDR3nt: TGTGCCAGCAGCTTAGTCCCGAGCTACAATGAGCAGTTCTTC

j_gene: TRBJ2-1
abundance: .
d_gene: TRBD1
len: 14
v_gene: TRBV19
CDR3aa: CASSMTGNYNEQFF
CDR3nt: TGTGCCAGTAGTATGACAGGGAACTACAATGAGCAGTTCTTC

j_gene: TRBJ2-3
abundance: .
d_gene: .
len: 13
v_gene: TRBV7-2
CDR3aa: CASSFKYEDTQYF
CDR3nt: TGTGCCAGCAGCTTCAAGTATGAGGATACGCAGTATTTT

j_gene: TRBJ2-7
abundance: .
d_gene: TRBD1
len: 17
v_gene: TRBV7-9
CDR3aa: CASSLKGGGQGSYEQYF
CDR3nt: TGTGCCAGCAGCCTGAAAGGGGGAGGACAGGGGTCCTACGAGCAGTACTTC

j_gene: TRBJ2-1
abundance: few
d_gene: .
len: 12
v_gene: TRBV12-5
CDR3aa: CASGSQGGEQFF
CDR3nt: TGTGCTAGTGGTTCCCAGGGGGGCGAGCAGTTCTTC

j_gene: TRBJ2-3
abundance: .
d_gene: .
len: 12
v_gene: TRBV6-6
CDR3aa: CASTKDTDTQYF
CDR3nt: TGTGCCAGCACCAAAGACACAGATACGCAGTATTTT

j_gene: TRBJ2-3
abundance: .
d_gene: TRBD2
len: 17
v_gene: TRBV7-2
CDR3aa: CASTKLRLAGRSDTQYF
CDR3nt: TGTGCCAGCACCAAACTCCGACTAGCGGGGAGATCAGATACGCAGTATTTT

j_gene: TRBJ2-1
abundance: .
d_gene: TRBD2
len: 16
v_gene: TRBV24-1
CDR3aa: CATSDTGTSRYNEQFF
CDR3nt: TGTGCCACCAGTGATACCGGGACTAGCAGATACAATGAGCAGTTCTTC

j_gene: TRBJ2-7
abundance: .
d_gene: TRBD2
len: 15
v_gene: TRBV7-2
CDR3aa: CASSYQRGTRYEQYF
CDR3nt: TGTGCCAGCAGCTACCAGCGGGGTACTCGCTACGAGCAGTACTTC

j_gene: TRBJ2-2
abundance: .
d_gene: .
len: 12
v_gene: TRBV7-2
CDR3aa: CASTLRAGELFF
CDR3nt: TGTGCCAGCACCCTGAGGGCCGGGGAGCTGTTTTTT

j_gene: TRBJ2-1
abundance: .
d_gene: .
len: 12
v_gene: TRBV10-3
CDR3aa: CAISESDGEQFF
CDR3nt: TGTGCCATCAGTGAGTCCGATGGTGAGCAGTTCTTC

j_gene: TRBJ1-6
abundance: .
d_gene: TRBD1
len: 18
v_gene: TRBV7-6
CDR3aa: CASSSRDREYSYNSPLHF
CDR3nt: TGTGCCAGCAGCAGCCGGGACAGGGAGTACTCCTATAATTCACCCCTCCACTTT

j_gene: TRBJ1-2
abundance: .
d_gene: TRBD1
len: 18
v_gene: TRBV5-4
CDR3aa: CASSLAGFAGDRFDGYTF
CDR3nt: TGTGCCAGCAGCTTGGCGGGGTTTGCGGGGGACAGGTTCGATGGCTACACCTTC

j_gene: TRBJ1-1
abundance: .
d_gene: .
len: 15
v_gene: TRBV19
CDR3aa: CASSIWGIGPQEAFF
CDR3nt: TGTGCCAGTAGTATATGGGGGATTGGCCCCCAAGAAGCTTTCTTT

j_gene: TRBJ2-1
abundance: .
d_gene: .
len: 12
v_gene: TRBV27
CDR3aa: CASSLLDEEQFF
CDR3nt: TGTGCCAGCAGTTTATTGGATGAGGAGCAGTTCTTC

j_gene: TRBJ2-1
abundance: .
d_gene: TRBD2
len: 15
v_gene: TRBV7-2
CDR3aa: CASSPTSEQYNEQFF
CDR3nt: TGTGCCAGCAGCCCCACTAGCGAACAATACAATGAGCAGTTCTTC

j_gene: TRBJ2-7
abundance: .
d_gene: .
len: 14
v_gene: TRBV7-2
CDR3aa: CASSNGESPYEQYF
CDR3nt: TGTGCCAGCAGTAATGGCGAGAGTCCCTACGAGCAGTACTTC

j_gene: TRBJ1-3
abundance: .
d_gene: .
len: 14
v_gene: TRBV7-2
CDR3aa: CTSSPPTAGNTIYF
CDR3nt: TGTACCAGCAGCCCTCCGACGGCAGGAAACACCATATATTTT

j_gene: TRBJ2-3
abundance: .
d_gene: .
len: 16
v_gene: TRBV7-6
CDR3aa: CASSPDPYSITDTQYF
CDR3nt: TGTGCCAGCAGCCCAGACCCCTATTCTATCACAGATACGCAGTATTTT

j_gene: TRBJ2-1
abundance: .
d_gene: TRBD1
len: 17
v_gene: TRBV19
CDR3aa: CASSIPTGQLSWNEQFF
CDR3nt: TGTGCCAGTAGTATACCAACGGGACAGTTAAGTTGGAATGAGCAGTTCTTC

j_gene: TRBJ1-1
abundance: .
d_gene: .
len: 15
v_gene: TRBV6-1
CDR3aa: CATFTPTLGNTEAFF
CDR3nt: TGTGCCACCTTCACACCGACACTTGGGAACACTGAAGCTTTCTTT